One sample yielded the 14 T cell receptor beta chains listed below, sequenced in a study of blood T cells in healthy people across ages. The use of a sample-barcoded 5' primer and a J-beta primer mix characterized a second PCR of about 7 to 12 cycles. TCRdb fed the 5' RACE reads into MiXCR, producing one record per CDR3 protein. The sample yields roughly 1.9 million distinct CDR3 sequences, about two fifths seen once. Input material: blood. The receptors shown here come from a human donor in good health.

This clonotype was observed a few times. V gene TRBV7-2 combines with J gene TRBJ1-2; weak D call: TRBD1 (5 bases). Trimming left V 5 bases short and J 5 bases short, with 9 bases between. Germline V gives CDR1 SGHTA, CDR2 FQGNSA. The CDR3 spans 12 residues. CDR3 sequence (DNA): TGTGCCAGCAGCCGCAGGGCATATGGCTACACCTTC. Translation: CASSRRAYGYTF.

This clonotype was observed a few times. The chain has TRBV20-1 and TRBJ2-7; D may be TRBD1 (6 bases). The germline V gene encodes CDR1 DFQATT and CDR2 SNEGSKA (reference sequence). The CDR3 extends over 14 amino acids. The V end was cut by 0 bases, the J end by 3 bases, with 12 bases between. In DNA form, the CDR3 reads TGCAGTGCTAGAGATAAGACAGGATTCTACGAGCAGTACTTC. Translation gives CSARDKTGFYEQYF.

V gene TRBV10-3 combines with J gene TRBJ2-7; D possibly corresponds to TRBD1 (6 bases). Germline CDR1 is ENHRY and CDR2 is SYGVKD. The V end was cut by 6 bases, the J end by 10 bases, with 22 bases between. The CDR3 consists of 14 residues. Here the CDR3 reads CAIRDRPLTGTQYF. The DNA for the CDR3 is TGTGCCATCAGAGACAGGCCACTTACAGGAACCCAGTACTTC.

V gene TRBV29-1 combines with J gene TRBJ2-4; 8 nucleotides match TRBD1. The CDR3 consists of 14 residues. The germline V gene encodes CDR1 SQVTM and CDR2 ANQGSEA. V lost 4 bases, J lost 8 bases, and 10 bases stayed unmatched. The CDR3 reads CSVARSGGTDIQYF. For the CDR3, the DNA is TGCAGCGTTGCCAGATCAGGGGGCACGGACATTCAGTACTTC.

The chain is built from TRBV27 and TRBJ2-7; TRBD1 matches at 10 bases. Trimming cost V 5 bases and J 5 bases; bases outside gene matches: 9. This CDR3 has 15 residues. In germline, CDR1 is MNHEY, CDR2 SMNVEV (reference sequence). The CDR3 nucleotides read TGTGCCAGCAGTCCCACGACAGGGGGCTCGCACGAGCAGTACTTC. Protein sequence: CASSPTTGGSHEQYF.

This clonotype was recorded a few times. The chain joins TRBV6-1 to TRBJ2-4; D might be TRBD1 (7 bases). The J call is doubtful: the DNA matches TRBJ2-7 better. Germline assignment: CDR1 MNHNS and CDR2 SASEGT. This CDR3 has 15 amino acids. The CDR3 DNA reads TGTGCCAGCACTCAACTCGGAGGGGGCTATGGCGAGCAGTACTTC. Translated, it gives CASTQLGGGYGEQYF.

The CDR3 is CASSLVCGGEQYF. The CDR3 DNA reads TGTGCCAGCAGCTTGGTTTGCGGGGGAGAGCAGTACTTC. This chain uses TRBV5-4 with TRBJ2-4, with 7 bases fitting TRBD2. V was pared by 0 bases and J by 13 bases, with 7 bases of the junction left unmatched. Germline CDR1 is SGHNT and CDR2 is YYREEE (reference sequence). The CDR3 consists of 13 residues. Complete variable domain (other parts from reference TRBV5-4 and TRBJ2-4): ETGVTQSPTHLIKTRGQQVTLRCSSQSGHNTVSWYQQALGQGPQFIFQYYREEENGRGNFPPRFSGLQFPNYSSELNVNALELDDSALYLCASSLVCGGEQYFGAGTRLSVL.

In this sample, this clonotype turned up a few times. V and J are TRBV5-1 and TRBJ2-7, with 11 bases matching TRBD1. The CDR3 length is 14 residues. CDR1 and CDR2 from the germline V gene are SGHRS and YFSETQ. V gave up 4 bases and J gave up 3 bases; unmatched junction bases: 3. The DNA for the CDR3 is TGCGCCAGCAGCAGGGGACAGGGGGACTACGAGCAGTACTTC. Translation gives CASSRGQGDYEQYF.

The chain couples TRBV19 to TRBJ1-2; tentative D call: TRBD1 (5 bases). CDR3 length equals 10 residues. The V end lost 4 bases, the J end lost 9 bases, and 6 bases lay between the germline ends. The germline V gene has CDR1 LNHDA and CDR2 SQIVND (reference sequence). The CDR3 nucleotides read TGTGCCAGTAGTAGGGGGAGCTACACCTTC. Its translation: CASSRGSYTF.

V is TRBV29-1 and J is TRBJ2-5, with unresolved D. Germline values: CDR1 SQVTM, CDR2 ANQGSEA. The CDR3 length is 13 residues. The V end was cut by 4 bases, the J end by 5 bases, with 14 bases between. CDR3 nucleotide sequence: TGCAGCGTTGCATCCATAAAAGGGGAGACCCAGTACTTC. It translates to CSVASIKGETQYF.

This clonotype was detected only a few times. The chain combines TRBV28 with TRBJ1-4; 9 bases line up with TRBD1. Per germline, CDR1 MDHEN and CDR2 SYDVKM. V was pared by 6 bases and J by 4 bases, with 12 bases of the junction left unmatched. The CDR3 totals 17 residues. CDR3 amino acids: CASRNTGTGTFNEKLFF. The CDR3 coding sequence is TGTGCCAGCAGGAATACCGGGACAGGGACCTTTAATGAAAAACTGTTTTTT.

The V gene is TRBV20-1, the J gene TRBJ2-1, with 8 bases fitting TRBD2. Trimming took 1 base from V and 8 from J; bases not matched to a gene: 19. Per germline, CDR1 DFQATT and CDR2 SNEGSKA (reference sequence). The CDR3 extends over 18 amino acids. The CDR3 nucleotides read TGCAGTGCTAGAGCCCCCACAAGCCGGGGGGGCTTTGTCGATGAGCAGTTCTTC. Amino acid sequence: CSARAPTSRGGFVDEQFF.

The rearrangement joins TRBV5-4 to TRBJ2-5; the match to TRBD1 covers 9 bases. After removal of 4 bases from V and 3 bases from J, the junction contained 7 bases not matched to a gene. The CDR3 loop spans 15 amino acids. Germline V gene sequence: CDR1 SGHNT, CDR2 YYREEE (reference sequence). CDR3 coding DNA: TGTGCCAGCAGCCGGGGACAGGGTGTAGAAGAGACCCAGTACTTC. This gives the protein CASSRGQGVEETQYF.

This rearrangement joins TRBV12-3 or TRBV12-4 to TRBJ1-2, with 9 bases aligning to TRBD1. This CDR3 region has 13 residues. V shed 5 bases, J shed 7 bases, and the junction held 5 bases outside the gene matches. CDR3 residues: CASSKGTGFGYTF. CDR3 coding DNA: TGTGCCAGCAGTAAAGGGACAGGGTTTGGCTACACCTTC.